Listed below are T cell receptor beta chains from one sample, sequenced in a study of blood T cell repertoires in COVID-19. Sequenced by immunoSEQ multiplex PCR; TCRdb stores in-frame clones only, minus some. The repertoire holds about 180,000 clones, with 75% to 90% as singletons. The source material was peripheral blood. These receptor sequences come from an older woman with acute or convalescent COVID-19. CDR3s leave out the opening cysteine and the closing phenylalanine or tryptophan. Fields, in order: V gene, CDR3 protein.

>TRBV19
ASSVLAGRGEQF
>TRBV18
ASSHDRNEQY
>TRBV27
ASSLSDWGGPSDEQF
>TRBV3-1/TRBV3-2
ASSLGQAGLNEKLF
>TRBV24-1
ATRNTGLRTGELF
>TRBV5-8
ASSATGGAPRELF
>TRBV10-1
ASSPRTGDNSPLH
>TRBV5-4
ASSRQTEETQY
>TRBV29-1
SVRDTLNTEAF
>TRBV11-3
ASSTSTDTQY
>TRBV7-6
ASSLGDSGAPPYEQY
>TRBV2
ASSTPKAGRTYEQY
>TRBV4-1
ASSSDRGGLYEQY
>TRBV19
ASRPGDNSGNTIY
>TRBV5-6
ASSLIDRVQGYT
>TRBV6-5
ASGARGQGADTQY
>TRBV19
ASSIQRGGLRTNTGELF
>TRBV4-3
ASSQDLLGAHPRHEQF
>TRBV2
ASRPGQGGYEKLF
>TRBV7-9
ASSFLVSGYT
>TRBV9
ASSGTGYSGNTIY
>TRBV3-1/TRBV3-2
ASSRHNRERGSGEQY
>TRBV7-2
ASSSQWTGGGTQY
>TRBV29-1
SVAAGLGTEAF
>TRBV2
ASSGQGKGDGYT
>TRBV11-3
ASSLGEGSGTQETQY
>TRBV4-2
ASSQIIAGGSPPSQY
>TRBV7-6
ASSSLTGKNEQF
>TRBV11-2
ASSLVRLGATIY
>TRBV5-1
ASSRSSGGAEETQY
>TRBV12-3/TRBV12-4
ASRSVSTEAF
>TRBV3-1/TRBV3-2
ASSPRLAGGTDTQY
>TRBV3-1/TRBV3-2
ASSQVYQDTQY
>TRBV3-1/TRBV3-2
ASSQGYRDQPQH
>TRBV9
ASSGRQLGYGYT
>TRBV10-3
ATGQFQETQY
>TRBV5-4
ASSSDRSYGYT
>TRBV12-3/TRBV12-4
ASNPTSSGELF
>TRBV27
ASSPLSGGAYNEQF
>TRBV9
ASSPRLGQGSEAF
>TRBV9
ASSPGSYSGNTIY
>TRBV5-6
ASSSGTGGRYEQY
>TRBV6-5
ASSYSLNTEAF